The present T cell receptor beta chain was sequenced within a study of T cells in Graves' hyperthyroidism and ophthalmopathy. Whole-study findings and limits: Blood also carried most thyroid clonotypes expanded above 0.001. The model made its ophthalmopathy prediction, and onset followed a median approximately 7 months later.

The sample holds a few counts of this clonotype. Antigen specificity is unknown. Amplification of TCR beta CDR3 regions was performed using RNA transcripts as template. The TCR CDR3 first-round RT-PCR relied on the HTBI primer set. TCRdb processed the multiplex PCR reads anew with MiXCR; each CDR3 protein has one entry. This sample yields approximately 590,000 distinct CDR3 sequences, of which about a sixth are seen a single time; about 7% belongs to the top ten. Looked up from germline, CDR1 is DFQATT and CDR2 is SNEGSKA (reference sequence). The CDR3 has 15 residues. V lost 3 bases, J lost 3 bases, and 15 bases lay in between. The diagnostic basis comprised clinical symptoms, serum thyroxine and TRAb, thyroid ultrasound and orbital computed tomography.

The sample consisted of blood. The origin of this receptor is a woman aged 25-40 years with Graves' hyperthyroidism. The chain carries TRBV20-1 and TRBJ1-3; D remains unclear. CDR3 sequence: CSARSQDANGNTIYF. Here the CDR3 DNA reads TGCAGTGCTAGGAGCCAGGACGCGAATGGAAACACCATATATTTT.